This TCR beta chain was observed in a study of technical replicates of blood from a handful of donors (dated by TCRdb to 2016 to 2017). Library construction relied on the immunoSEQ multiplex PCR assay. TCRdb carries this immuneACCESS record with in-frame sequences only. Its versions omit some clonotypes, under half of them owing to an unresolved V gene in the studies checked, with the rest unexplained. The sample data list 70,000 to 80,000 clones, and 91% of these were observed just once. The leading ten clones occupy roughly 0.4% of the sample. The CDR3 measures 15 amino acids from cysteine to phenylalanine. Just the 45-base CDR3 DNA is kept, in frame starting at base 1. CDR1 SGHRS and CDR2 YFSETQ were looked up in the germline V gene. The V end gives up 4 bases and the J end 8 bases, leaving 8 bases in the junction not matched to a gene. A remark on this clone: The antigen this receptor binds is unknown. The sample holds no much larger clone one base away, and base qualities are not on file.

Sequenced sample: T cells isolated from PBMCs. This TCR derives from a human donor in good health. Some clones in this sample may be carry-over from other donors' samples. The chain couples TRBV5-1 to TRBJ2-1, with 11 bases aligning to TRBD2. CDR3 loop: CASSNLAGGSYEQFF. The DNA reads TGCGCCAGCAGCAACCTAGCGGGGGGTTCTTATGAGCAGTTCTTC.